Each of the 10 T cell receptor beta chains below was sequenced from the same sample in a study of OX40 agonist ivuxolimab in advanced cancers. Libraries were prepared by immunoSEQ multiplex PCR; TCRdb keeps only in-frame clonotypes and omits some of them. This table has about 73,000 clones, 88% appearing once. The source was CD4+ or CD8+ T cells sorted from blood, collected in a trial of the OX40 agonist ivuxolimab. These receptors were taken from an adult with an advanced solid tumor such as melanoma, head and neck, liver or kidney cancer.

V and J are TRBV2 and TRBJ1-6; D may be TRBD1 (5 bases). V dropped 8 bases and J dropped 6 bases, with 11 bases sitting between them. The length of the CDR3 is 13 residues. Per the germline V gene, CDR1 is SNHLY and CDR2 is FYNNEI. CDR3 in DNA: TGTGCCAGCCCAACCGACAGTAATTCACCCCTCCACTTT. Protein product: CASPTDSNSPLHF.

The chain combines TRBV5-1 with TRBJ2-1, with no clear D. Germline CDR1 SGHRS, CDR2 YFSETQ. CDR3 size: 15 residues. V was clipped by 0 bases and J by 8 bases, with 15 bases between them. The CDR3 loop is CASSLVPAAVDEQFF. The CDR3 coding sequence is TGCGCCAGCAGCTTGGTCCCAGCAGCCGTCGATGAGCAGTTCTTC.

This clone was picked up a small number of times. J is TRBJ1-1 and V is TRBV23-1, with 8 nucleotides matching TRBD1. TRBV23-1 is treated as an ORF (open reading frame) with a function not yet certain. This CDR3 spans 12 amino acids. Trimming cost V 7 bases and J 12 bases; bases outside gene matches: 10. As DNA, the CDR3 is TGCGCCAGCAATCTCAGGGGGCTTAGGCCTTTCTTT. Amino acid sequence: CASNLRGLRPFF.

DNA of the CDR3: TGTGCCAGCAGTTTCCGGGACAGGGTGAATGAGCAGTTCTTC. Translating gives CASSFRDRVNEQFF. The chain couples TRBV6-5 to TRBJ2-1; 9 bases agree with TRBD1. The CDR3 sequence is 14 residues long. The junction had 5 bases not matched to a gene; V was cut back by 4 bases and J by 7 bases. Germline lookup yields CDR1 MNHEY and CDR2 SVGAGI.

This chain uses TRBV10-3 with TRBJ2-1; TRBD1 aligns across 8 bases. V shed 7 bases, J shed 2 bases, and the junction held 4 bases outside the gene matches. The CDR3 runs 14 residues. Per the germline V gene, CDR1 is ENHRY and CDR2 is SYGVKD. Here the CDR3 reads CAITPGGTYNEQFF. The CDR3 nucleotides read TGTGCCATCACCCCAGGGGGCACCTACAATGAGCAGTTCTTC.

J is TRBJ1-2 and V is TRBV28, with 9 bases fitting TRBD1. Germline V CDR1 and CDR2: MDHEN, SYDVKM. The ends lost 4 bases at V and 3 bases at J; junction bases unmatched: 6. The CDR3 loop spans 15 amino acids. The CDR3 here is CASSSGQGIYYGYTF. For the CDR3, the DNA is TGTGCCAGCAGTTCTGGACAGGGGATTTACTATGGCTACACCTTC.

On this clone: One junction end does not reproduce the germline sequence, and a read error may be involved. The chain's CDR3 is CASSNQGARSFVF. The CDR3 DNA follows: TGTGCCAGCAGCAACCAGGGGGCGCGGTCGTTTGTCTTT. The J gene is TRBJ1-1, the V gene TRBV27; 8 bases are shared with TRBD1. Germline loops: CDR1 MNHEY, CDR2 SMNVEV (reference sequence). CDR3 length: 13 amino acids.

The CDR3 DNA follows: TGTGCCAGTTCTCCCGGGACTAGCGGGAGAGCAGATACGCAGTATTTT. Translating gives CASSPGTSGRADTQYF. This chain uses TRBV19 with TRBJ2-3; 14 positions match TRBD2. Germline lookup yields CDR1 LNHDA and CDR2 SQIVND (reference sequence). The CDR3 covers 16 residues. The J segment lost 4 bases and the V segment lost 8 bases, leaving 8 bases of the junction unmatched.

This sequence joins TRBV27 and TRBJ2-5; D remains ambiguous. V dropped 6 bases and J dropped 5 bases, with 13 bases sitting between them. Per the germline V gene, CDR1 is MNHEY and CDR2 is SMNVEV (reference sequence). This CDR3 has 13 amino acids. CDR3 in amino acids: CASRSWVLETQYF. The CDR3 bases are TGTGCCAGCAGGTCTTGGGTCCTGGAGACCCAGTACTTC.

CDR3 bases: TGTGCCAGCAGCTTGGGGCACACCGCAACTAATGAAAAACTGTTTTTT. Amino acids: CASSLGHTATNEKLFF. This rearrangement joins TRBV5-4 to TRBJ1-4; D unclear. Between the trimmed V and J ends, which lost 0 bases and 0 bases, there was a span of 9 bases. The germline CDR1 and CDR2 sequences are SGHNT and YYREEE (reference sequence). The CDR3 consists of 16 residues.